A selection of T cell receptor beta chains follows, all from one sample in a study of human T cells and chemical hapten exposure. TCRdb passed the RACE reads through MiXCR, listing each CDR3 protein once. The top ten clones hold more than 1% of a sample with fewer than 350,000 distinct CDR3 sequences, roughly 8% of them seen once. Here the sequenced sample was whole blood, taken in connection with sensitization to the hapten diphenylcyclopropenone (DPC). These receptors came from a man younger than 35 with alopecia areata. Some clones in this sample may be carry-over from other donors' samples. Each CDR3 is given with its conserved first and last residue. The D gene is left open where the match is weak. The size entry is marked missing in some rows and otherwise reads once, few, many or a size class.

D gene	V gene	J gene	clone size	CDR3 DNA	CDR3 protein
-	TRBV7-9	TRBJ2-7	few	TGTGCCAGCAGCTGGGACGGTAACTACGAGCAGTACTTC	CASSWDGNYEQYF
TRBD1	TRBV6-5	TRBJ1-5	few	TGTGCCAGCAGTTACTCCGACAGGGGGAGGCCCCAGCATTTT	CASSYSDRGRPQHF
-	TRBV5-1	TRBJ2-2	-	TGCGCCACCAACCGGGACGGGAACACCGGGGAGCTGTTTTTT	CATNRDGNTGELFF
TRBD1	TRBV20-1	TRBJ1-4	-	TGCAGTGCAACCGGGACAGGGGTAATGAGCGGGCTGTTTTTT	CSATGTGVMSGLFF
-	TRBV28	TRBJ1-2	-	TGTGCCAGCATCGAGGGGAACACTAACTATGGCTACACCTTC	CASIEGNTNYGYTF
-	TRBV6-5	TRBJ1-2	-	TGTGCCAGCAGGTCCAAAGCTAACTATGGCTACACCTTC	CASRSKANYGYTF
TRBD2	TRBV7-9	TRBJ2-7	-	TGTGCCAGCAGCTTAACTAGCGGGGGACCCCTCTACGAGCAGTACTTC	CASSLTSGGPLYEQYF
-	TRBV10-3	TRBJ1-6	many	TGTGCTTCGCGGACGGAAAGCTCCTATAATTCACCCCTCCACTTT	CASRTESSYNSPLHF
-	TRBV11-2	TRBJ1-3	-	TGTGCCAGCAGTTCCGCCCTAGGGCGAGGAAACACCATATATTTT	CASSSALGRGNTIYF
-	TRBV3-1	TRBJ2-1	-	TGTGCCAGCAGCTATCGGGGGTCCCACTACAATGAGCAGTTCTTC	CASSYRGSHYNEQFF
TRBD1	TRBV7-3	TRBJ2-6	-	TGTGCCAGCAGCCCCCGGACAGGGAATGGGGCCAACGTCCTGACTTTC	CASSPRTGNGANVLTF
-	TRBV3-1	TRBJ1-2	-	TGTGCCAGCAGCCAGGGGGAGGGCTATGGCTACACCTTC	CASSQGEGYGYTF
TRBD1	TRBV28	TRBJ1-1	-	TGTGCCAGCAGTTTATGGGACAGGGAGGGCACTGAAGCTTTCTTT	CASSLWDREGTEAFF
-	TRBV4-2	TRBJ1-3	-	TGTGCCAGCAGCCAAGATGACTCTGGAAACACCATATATTTT	CASSQDDSGNTIYF
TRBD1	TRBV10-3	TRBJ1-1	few	TGTGCCATCAGTCCCCAGGGACAGGGAAGAACTGAAGCTTTCTTT	CAISPQGQGRTEAFF
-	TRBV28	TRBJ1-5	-	TGTGCCAGCAACATACAGACAGCCCAGCCCCAGCATTTT	CASNIQTAQPQHF
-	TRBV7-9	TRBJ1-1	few	TGTGCCAGCAGCTTAGTTATGTCACAGGGAACTTTCTTT	CASSLVMSQGTFF
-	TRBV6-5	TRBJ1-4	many	TGTGCCAGCAGTTACTTTAGGGCGCAACCTGAAAAACTGTTTTTT	CASSYFRAQPEKLFF
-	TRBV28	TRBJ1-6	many	TGTGCCAGCAGACCGACTGAAAATAATTCACCCCTCCACTTT	CASRPTENNSPLHF
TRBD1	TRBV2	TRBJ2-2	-	TGTGCTACAGGACAGGGTATTCTCACCGGGGAGCTGTTTTTT	CATGQGILTGELFF
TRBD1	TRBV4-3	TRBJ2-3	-	TGCGCCAGCAGCCAATATGCCGGGACAGGGCAAGATACGCAGTATTTT	CASSQYAGTGQDTQYF
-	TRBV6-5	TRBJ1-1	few	TGTGCCAGCGCTGGTTATCCCCTTGAAGCTTTCTTT	CASAGYPLEAFF
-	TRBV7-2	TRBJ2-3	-	TGTGCCAGCAGCTTAGCGGGGGCTAGCGGCACAGATACGCAGTATTTT	CASSLAGASGTDTQYF
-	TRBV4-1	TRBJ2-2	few	TGCGCCAGCAGCTGGAGCACCGGGGAGCTGTTTTTT	CASSWSTGELFF
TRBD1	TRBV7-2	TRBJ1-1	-	TGTGCCAGCAGCCCCCGGACAGGGCAGGGCACTGAAGCTTTCTTT	CASSPRTGQGTEAFF
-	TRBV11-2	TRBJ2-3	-	TGTGCCAGCAGCTCGCTCCGTAGCACAGATACGCAGTATTTT	CASSSLRSTDTQYF
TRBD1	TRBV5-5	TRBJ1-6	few	TGTGCCAGCACCCCTTTGGGGGAAGGACAGGGGGCAGCGGATTCACCCCTCCACTTT	CASTPLGEGQGAADSPLHF
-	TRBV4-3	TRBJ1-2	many	TGCGCCAGCAGCCAAGAAACAGGGAACTATGGCTACACCTTC	CASSQETGNYGYTF
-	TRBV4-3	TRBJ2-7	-	TGCGCCAGCAGCCAAACAGGAGAGGTCTCCTACGAGCAGTACTTC	CASSQTGEVSYEQYF
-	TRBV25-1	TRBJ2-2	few	TGTGCCAGCAGTAAAAGCGGGCGGAACACCGGGGAGCTGTTTTTT	CASSKSGRNTGELFF
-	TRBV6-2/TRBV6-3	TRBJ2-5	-	TGTGCCAGCAGTTACGGGGCGCGGGAGACCCAGTACTTC	CASSYGARETQYF
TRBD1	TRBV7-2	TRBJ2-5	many	TGTGCCAGCAGCTTAGGGACAGGGGTCGGGGAGACCCAGTACTTC	CASSLGTGVGETQYF
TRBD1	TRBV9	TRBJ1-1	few	TGTGCCAGCAGCGTGATGGACAGGAGGGGCACTGAAGCTTTCTTT	CASSVMDRRGTEAFF
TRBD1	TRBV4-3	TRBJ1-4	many	TGCGCCAGCAGCCAAGACAGGGGGAGTAATGAAAAACTGTTTTTT	CASSQDRGSNEKLFF
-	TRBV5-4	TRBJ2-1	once	TGTGCCAGCAAGGGGACCCGGGACACAAACAATGAGCAGTTCTTC	CASKGTRDTNNEQFF
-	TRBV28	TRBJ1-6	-	TGTGCCAGCAGTCGCGTCAGGGGAGGAGTGAATTCACCCCTCCACTTT	CASSRVRGGVNSPLHF
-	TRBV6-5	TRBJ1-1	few	TGTGCCAGCAGGAGGGGACTGGGAGGCGGTGAAGCTTTCTTT	CASRRGLGGGEAFF
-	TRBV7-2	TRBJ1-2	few	TGTGCCAGCAGCTTAGCTCAGGAGAGGATTTATGGCTACACCTTC	CASSLAQERIYGYTF